This TCR beta chain was profiled in a study of blood T cell repertoires in COVID-19. TCRdb's table, derived via immunoSEQ multiplex PCR, lists solely in-frame clones and lacks some. The sample holds over 200,000 clones, 89% seen once. This receptor was identified in a man aged 55 to 70 who had recovered from COVID-19. Material for sequencing was peripheral blood.

The CDR3 is CASSQGTGNQPQHF. In DNA form, the CDR3 reads TGCGCCAGCAGCCAAGGGACAGGAAATCAGCCCCAGCATTTT. This chain connects TRBV4-1 to TRBJ1-5, with 7 bases identical to TRBD1. The CDR3 runs 14 residues. J lost 4 bases, V lost 1 base, and 1 base had no gene match. Germline CDR1 MGHRA, CDR2 YSYEKL.